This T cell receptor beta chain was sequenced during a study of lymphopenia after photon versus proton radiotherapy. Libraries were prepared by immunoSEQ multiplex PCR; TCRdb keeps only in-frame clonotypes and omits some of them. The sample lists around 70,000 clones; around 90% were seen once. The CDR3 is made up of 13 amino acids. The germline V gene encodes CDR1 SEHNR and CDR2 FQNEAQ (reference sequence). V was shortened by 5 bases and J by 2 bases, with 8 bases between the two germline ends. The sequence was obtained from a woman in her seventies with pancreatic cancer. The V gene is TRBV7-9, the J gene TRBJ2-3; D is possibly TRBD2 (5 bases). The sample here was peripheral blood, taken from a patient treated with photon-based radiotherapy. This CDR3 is CASSGGYTDTQYF. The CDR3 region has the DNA TGTGCCAGCAGCGGAGGATACACAGATACGCAGTATTTT.